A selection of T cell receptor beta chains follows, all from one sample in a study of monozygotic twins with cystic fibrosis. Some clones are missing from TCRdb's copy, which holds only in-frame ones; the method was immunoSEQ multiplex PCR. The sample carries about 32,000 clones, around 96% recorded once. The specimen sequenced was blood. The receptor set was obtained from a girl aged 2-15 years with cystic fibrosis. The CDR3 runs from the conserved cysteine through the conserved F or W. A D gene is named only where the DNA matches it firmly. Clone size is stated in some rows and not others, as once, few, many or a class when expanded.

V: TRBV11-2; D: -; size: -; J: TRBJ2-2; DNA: TGTGCCAGCAGCCCTCTGGAAGGGAACACCGGGGAGCTGTTTTTT; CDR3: CASSPLEGNTGELFF
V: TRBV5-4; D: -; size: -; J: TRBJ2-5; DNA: TGTGCCAGCAGCTTGGGAACAGGGACCCAGTACTTC; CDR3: CASSLGTGTQYF
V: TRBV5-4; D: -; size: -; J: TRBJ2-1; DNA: TGTGCCAGCAGGAGGGGCGGCAATGAGCAGTTCTTC; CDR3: CASRRGGNEQFF
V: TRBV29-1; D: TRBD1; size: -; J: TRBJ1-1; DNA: TGCAGCACTCAACTACAGGGGGCCATCACTGAAGCTTTCTTT; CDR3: CSTQLQGAITEAFF
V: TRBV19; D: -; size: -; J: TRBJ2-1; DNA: TGTGCCAGTAACCGTTACAATGAGCAGTTCTTC; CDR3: CASNRYNEQFF
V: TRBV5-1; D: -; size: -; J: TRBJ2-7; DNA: TGCGCCAGCAGCCCTTCCGCGGACAGATACTCCTACGAGCAGTACTTC; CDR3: CASSPSADRYSYEQYF
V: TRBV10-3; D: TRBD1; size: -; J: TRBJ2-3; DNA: TGTGCCATCAGGTTCGGGACAGGGATCACAGATACGCAGTATTTT; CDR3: CAIRFGTGITDTQYF
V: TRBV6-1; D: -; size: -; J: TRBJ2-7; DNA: TGTGCCAGCAGTGGACAAGATGCCCACTCCTACGAGCAGTACTTC; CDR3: CASSGQDAHSYEQYF
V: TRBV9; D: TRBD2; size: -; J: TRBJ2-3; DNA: TGTGCCAGCAGCGTAGATGCATCTAGCGGGAGTAGCACAGATACGCAGTATTTT; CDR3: CASSVDASSGSSTDTQYF
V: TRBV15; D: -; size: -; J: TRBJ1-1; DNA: TGTGCCACCAGCACAAGTGGGGGCACTGAAGCTTTCTTT; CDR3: CATSTSGGTEAFF
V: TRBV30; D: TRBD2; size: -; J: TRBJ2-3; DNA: TGTGCCGGGACTAGCGGGAACACAGATACGCAGTATTTT; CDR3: CAGTSGNTDTQYF
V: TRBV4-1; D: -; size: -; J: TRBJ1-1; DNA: TGCGCCAGCAGCCATCCGGGACAGAACACTGAAGCTTTCTTT; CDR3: CASSHPGQNTEAFF
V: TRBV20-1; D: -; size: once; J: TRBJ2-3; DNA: TGCAGTGCTAGAGATGGAAGTACGCAGTATTTT; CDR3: CSARDGSTQYF
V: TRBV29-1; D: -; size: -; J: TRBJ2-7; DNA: TGCAGCGTTGAAGTAACAGGGCGGGACTACGAGCAGTACTTC; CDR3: CSVEVTGRDYEQYF
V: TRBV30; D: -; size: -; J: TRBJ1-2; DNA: TGTGCCTGGAGTACCCTAGGGGTCGGAGGCTACACCTTC; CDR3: CAWSTLGVGGYTF
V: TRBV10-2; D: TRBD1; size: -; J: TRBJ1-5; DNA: TGCGCCAGCAGTGAGGGGACAGGGGTCCAGCCCCAGCATTTT; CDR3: CASSEGTGVQPQHF
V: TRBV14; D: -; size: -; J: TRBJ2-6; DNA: TGTGCCAGCAGCCAAACCGGACGGCTCTCTGGGGCCAACGTCCTGACTTTC; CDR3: CASSQTGRLSGANVLTF
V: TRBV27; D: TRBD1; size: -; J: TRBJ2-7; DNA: TGTGCCAGCAGTCCTTTAACAGGGGAAGAGATCAACGAGCAGTACTTC; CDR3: CASSPLTGEEINEQYF
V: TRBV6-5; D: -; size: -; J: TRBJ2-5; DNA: TGTGCCAGCGGGCGGGGTAGGGAGACCCAGTACTTC; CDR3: CASGRGRETQYF
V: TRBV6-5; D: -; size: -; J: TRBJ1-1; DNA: TGTGCCAGCAGTTACTCAGGGTGGACTGAAGCTTTCTTT; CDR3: CASSYSGWTEAFF
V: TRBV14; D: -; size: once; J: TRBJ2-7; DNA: TGTGCCAGCAGCCAAGGAGAAGGGCGCGAGCAGTACTTC; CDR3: CASSQGEGREQYF
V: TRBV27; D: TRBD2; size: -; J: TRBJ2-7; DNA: TGTGCCAGCAACGGCGGGAGCTCCTACGAGCAGTACTTC; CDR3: CASNGGSSYEQYF